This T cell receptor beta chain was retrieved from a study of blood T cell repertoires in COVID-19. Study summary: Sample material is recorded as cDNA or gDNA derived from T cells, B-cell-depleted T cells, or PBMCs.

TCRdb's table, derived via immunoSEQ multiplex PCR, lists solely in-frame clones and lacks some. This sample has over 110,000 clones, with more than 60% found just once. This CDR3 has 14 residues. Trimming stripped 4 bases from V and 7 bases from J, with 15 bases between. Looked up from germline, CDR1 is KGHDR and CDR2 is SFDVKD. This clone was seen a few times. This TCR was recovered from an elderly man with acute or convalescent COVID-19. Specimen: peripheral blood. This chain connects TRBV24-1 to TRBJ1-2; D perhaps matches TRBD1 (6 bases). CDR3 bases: TGTGCCACCAGTGACCCGACTACAGGGAGTGGCTACACCTTC. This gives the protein CATSDPTTGSGYTF.